This T cell receptor (beta chain) was captured by sequencing in a study of blood T cell repertoires in COVID-19. Study overall: Collection of acute and convalescent COVID-19 samples took place in the United States, Italy and Spain.

Original methodology: Nucleated cell counts were estimated from reference gene primer amplification. Assay used: immunoSEQ multiplex PCR; TCRdb lists only in-frame clones, some missing. D and trimming come from the DNA, and the V and J calls and clone size come from that table. The sample includes under 350,000 clones, around nine tenths seen only once; the top ten take around 2.4%. Germline-derived CDR1 and CDR2 are SGHAT and FQNNGV. Deletions cut 5 bases from V and 8 bases from J, with 15 bases between. This CDR3 has 13 amino acids. Two consecutive negative NP/OP PCR tests, clearance, or resolved symptoms defined Cohort 3 recovery.

V is TRBV11-2 and J is TRBJ1-1; possible D gene TRBD1, 6 bases. The clonotype originates from a woman aged 18-35 years who had recovered from COVID-19. Sequenced input: PBMCs or T cells enriched from blood (not recorded which). The CDR3 reads CASSRDTLREAFF. In DNA form, the CDR3 reads TGTGCCAGCAGCAGGGACACCCTTCGCGAAGCTTTCTTT.